This T cell receptor (beta chain) derives from a study of T cells in Graves' hyperthyroidism and ophthalmopathy. V was cut by 0 bases and J by 5 bases, with 11 bases left in between. CDR1 SGHRS and CDR2 YFSETQ come from the germline V gene. CDR3 length: 14 amino acids. RNA transcripts gave rise to amplified TCR beta CDR3 regions. First-round RT-PCR targeting the TCR CDR3 was performed with the HTBI primer set. Via MiXCR, TCRdb re-called the multiplex PCR reads, giving one row per CDR3 protein. The repertoire holds about 480,000 distinct CDR3 sequences, with 13% to 15% as singletons. The source material was blood. The sequence was collected from a woman aged 18-29 years with Graves' hyperthyroidism. The rearrangement joins TRBV5-1 to TRBJ2-5; D unclear. CDR3 protein: CASSLEPGLETQYF. CDR3 DNA sequence: TGCGCCAGCAGCTTGGAGCCGGGTTTGGAGACCCAGTACTTC.